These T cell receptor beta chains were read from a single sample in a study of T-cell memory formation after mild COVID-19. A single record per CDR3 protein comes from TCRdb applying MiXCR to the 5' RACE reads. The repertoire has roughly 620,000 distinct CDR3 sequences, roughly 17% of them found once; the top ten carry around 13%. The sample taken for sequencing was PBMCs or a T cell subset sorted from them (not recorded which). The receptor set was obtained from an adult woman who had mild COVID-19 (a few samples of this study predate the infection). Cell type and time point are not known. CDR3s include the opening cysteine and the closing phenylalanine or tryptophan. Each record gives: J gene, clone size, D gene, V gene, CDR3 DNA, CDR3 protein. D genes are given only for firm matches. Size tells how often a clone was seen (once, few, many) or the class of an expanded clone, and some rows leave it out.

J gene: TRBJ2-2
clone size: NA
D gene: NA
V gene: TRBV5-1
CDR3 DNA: TGCGCCAGCAGCTTGGCCGTTTCGTCGGATGAAAACACCGGGGAGCTGTTTTTT
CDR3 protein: CASSLAVSSDENTGELFF

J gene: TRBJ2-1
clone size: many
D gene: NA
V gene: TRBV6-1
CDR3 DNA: TGTGCCAGCGGGCTTGGACCACGTAGGCAGTTCTTC
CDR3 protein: CASGLGPRRQFF

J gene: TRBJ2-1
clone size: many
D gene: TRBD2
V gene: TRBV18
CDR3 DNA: TGTGCCAGCTCACCACAGGTCCCTAGCGGGATTCACTACAATGAGCAGTTCTTC
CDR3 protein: CASSPQVPSGIHYNEQFF

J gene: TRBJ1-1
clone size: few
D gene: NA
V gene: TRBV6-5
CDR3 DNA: TGTGCCAGCAGTTCCCGGGGGGGGAGGAACACTGAAGCTTTCTTT
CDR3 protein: CASSSRGGRNTEAFF

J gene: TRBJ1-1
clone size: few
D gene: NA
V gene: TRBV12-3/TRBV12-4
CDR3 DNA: TGTGCCAGCCGCAAGAGAGGGGTGAACACTGAAGCTTTCTTT
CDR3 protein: CASRKRGVNTEAFF

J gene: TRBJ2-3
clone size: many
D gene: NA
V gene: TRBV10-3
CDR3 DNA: TGTGCCATCAGTGAGAATGGGGTTAGTGCAGATACGCAGTATTTT
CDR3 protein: CAISENGVSADTQYF

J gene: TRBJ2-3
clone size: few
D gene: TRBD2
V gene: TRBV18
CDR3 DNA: TGTGCCAGCTCACCTGGACTAGCGGGGAACACAGATACGCAGTATTTT
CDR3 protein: CASSPGLAGNTDTQYF

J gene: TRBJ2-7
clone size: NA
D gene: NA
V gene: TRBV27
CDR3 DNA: TGTGCCAGCAGTTTATCAGGGTCGGTGGCACTAGAGCAGTACTTC
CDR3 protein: CASSLSGSVALEQYF

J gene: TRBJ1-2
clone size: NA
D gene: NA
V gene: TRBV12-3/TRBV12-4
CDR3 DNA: TGTGCCAGCAGTCCGTCTCCGGGGGATGGCTACACCTTC
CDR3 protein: CASSPSPGDGYTF

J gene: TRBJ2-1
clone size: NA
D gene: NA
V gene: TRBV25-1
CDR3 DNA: TGTGCCAGCAGTGAACCCGACCGGTACTCCTACAATGAGCAGTTCTTC
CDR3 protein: CASSEPDRYSYNEQFF

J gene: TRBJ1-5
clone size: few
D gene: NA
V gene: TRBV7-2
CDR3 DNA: TGTGCCAGCAGCTCCTCGGCGGGGGTAGTCCATCAGCCCCAGCATTTT
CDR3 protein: CASSSSAGVVHQPQHF

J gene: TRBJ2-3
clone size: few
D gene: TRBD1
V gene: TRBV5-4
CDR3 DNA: TGTGCCAGCAGCCGGACAGGGGGGGAAGATACGCAGTATTTT
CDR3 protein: CASSRTGGEDTQYF

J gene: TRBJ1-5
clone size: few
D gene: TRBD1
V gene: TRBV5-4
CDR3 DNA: TGTGCCAGCAGCCGGGGACAGCGGGGCAATCAGCCCCAGCATTTT
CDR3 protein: CASSRGQRGNQPQHF

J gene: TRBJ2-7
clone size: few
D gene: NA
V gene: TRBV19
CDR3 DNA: TGTGCCAGTAGCGCCGCGGACTACGAGCAGTACTTC
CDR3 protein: CASSAADYEQYF

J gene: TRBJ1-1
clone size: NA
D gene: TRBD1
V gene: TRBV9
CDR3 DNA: TGTGCCAGCAGCCGGGACAGCGCTGAAGCTTTCTTT
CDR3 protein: CASSRDSAEAFF

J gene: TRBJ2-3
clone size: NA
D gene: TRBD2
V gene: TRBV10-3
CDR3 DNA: TGTGCCATCAGTGAGTCCCAGCGGGGGGCAACTAGCACAGATACGCAGTATTTT
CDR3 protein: CAISESQRGATSTDTQYF

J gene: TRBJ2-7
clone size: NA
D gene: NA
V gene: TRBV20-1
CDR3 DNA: TGCAGTGCTAGAAGGACCGGTCGAGAGCAGTACTTC
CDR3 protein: CSARRTGREQYF

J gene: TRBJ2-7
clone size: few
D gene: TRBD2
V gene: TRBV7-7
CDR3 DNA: TGTGCCCGGGGGGACCCCTACGAGCAGTACTTC
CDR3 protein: CARGDPYEQYF

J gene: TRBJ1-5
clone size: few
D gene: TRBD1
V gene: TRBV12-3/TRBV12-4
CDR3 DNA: TGTGCCAGCAGTTCGGGGACAGGGGGCGATCGCAATCAGCCCCAGCATTTT
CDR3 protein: CASSSGTGGDRNQPQHF

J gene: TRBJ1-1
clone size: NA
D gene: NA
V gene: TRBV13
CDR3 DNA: TGTGCCAGCAGCTCCAGTGGATCTGAAGCTTTCTTT
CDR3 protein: CASSSSGSEAFF

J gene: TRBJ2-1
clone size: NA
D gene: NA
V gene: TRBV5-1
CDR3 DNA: TGCGCCAGCAGCTTGGAGTGGCGGGCGGCCTACAATGAGCAGTTCTTC
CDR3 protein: CASSLEWRAAYNEQFF

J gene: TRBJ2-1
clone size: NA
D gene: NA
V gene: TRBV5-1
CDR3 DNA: TGCGCCAGCAGCCAATTCGGGTTAGGAGCTAGTACTGAGCAGTTCTTC
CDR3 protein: CASSQFGLGASTEQFF

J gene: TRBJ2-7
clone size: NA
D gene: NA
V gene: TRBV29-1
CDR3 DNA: TGCAGCGTCCTGCTAGCCTACGAGCAGTACTTC
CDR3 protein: CSVLLAYEQYF

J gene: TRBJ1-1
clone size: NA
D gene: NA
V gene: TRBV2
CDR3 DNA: TGTGCCAGCAGTGAAAACGAGGGGAACACTGAAGCTTTCTTT
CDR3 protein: CASSENEGNTEAFF

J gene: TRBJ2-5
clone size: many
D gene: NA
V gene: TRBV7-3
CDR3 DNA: TGTGCCAGCAGTTTTGTAGGGGGAGAGACCCAGTACTTC
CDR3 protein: CASSFVGGETQYF

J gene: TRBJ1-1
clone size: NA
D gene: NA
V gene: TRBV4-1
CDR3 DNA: TGCGCCAGCAGCCGTGGAAGCGACACTGAAGCTTTCTTT
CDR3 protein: CASSRGSDTEAFF

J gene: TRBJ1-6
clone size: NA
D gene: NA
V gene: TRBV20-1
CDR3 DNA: TGCAGTGCTAGACCACCTAATTCACCCCTCCACTTT
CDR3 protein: CSARPPNSPLHF

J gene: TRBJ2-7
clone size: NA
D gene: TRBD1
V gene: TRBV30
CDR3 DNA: TGTGCCTGGGACAGGGGACGGGATGGCTACGAGCAGTACTTC
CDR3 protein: CAWDRGRDGYEQYF

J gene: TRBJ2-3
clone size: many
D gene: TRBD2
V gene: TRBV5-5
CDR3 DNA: TGTGCCAGCAGCCAAGTAGCGGGAACGGCAGATACGCAGTATTTT
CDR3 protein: CASSQVAGTADTQYF

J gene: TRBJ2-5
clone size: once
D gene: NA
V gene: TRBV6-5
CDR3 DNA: TGTGCCAGCAGTTACTCGGCTATGGAGACCCAGTACTTC
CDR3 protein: CASSYSAMETQYF

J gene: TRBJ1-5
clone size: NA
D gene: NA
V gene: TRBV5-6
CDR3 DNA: TGTGCCAGCAGCTCCCGGGCACAGCCCCAGCATTTT
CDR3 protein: CASSSRAQPQHF

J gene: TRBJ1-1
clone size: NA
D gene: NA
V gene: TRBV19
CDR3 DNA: TGTGCCAGTACAAAGGAGGCAGTTGGGAACACTGAAGCTTTCTTT
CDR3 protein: CASTKEAVGNTEAFF

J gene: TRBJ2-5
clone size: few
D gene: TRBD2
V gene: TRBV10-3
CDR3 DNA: TGTGCCATCAGTTCCGGGACTAGCAAGACCCAGTACTTC
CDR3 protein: CAISSGTSKTQYF

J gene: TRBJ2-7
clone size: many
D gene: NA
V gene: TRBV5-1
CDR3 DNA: TGCGCCAGCAGCCCCTGGACAGCCTCCTACGAGCAGTACTTC
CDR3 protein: CASSPWTASYEQYF

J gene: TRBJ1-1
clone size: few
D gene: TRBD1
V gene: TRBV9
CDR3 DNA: TGTGCCAGCAGCGTAGACGCAGGGGGCACTGAAGCTTTCTTT
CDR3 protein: CASSVDAGGTEAFF

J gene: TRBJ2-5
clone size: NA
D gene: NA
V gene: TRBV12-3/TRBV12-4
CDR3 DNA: TGTGCCAGCACCCGAGGGGGGACACCGATCCAAGAGACCCAGTACTTC
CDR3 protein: CASTRGGTPIQETQYF

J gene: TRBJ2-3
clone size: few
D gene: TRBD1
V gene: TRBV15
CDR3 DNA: TGTGCCACCAGCAGCGAGGTTAGGGACAGGGGGCGCGCAGATACGCAGTATTTT
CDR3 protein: CATSSEVRDRGRADTQYF

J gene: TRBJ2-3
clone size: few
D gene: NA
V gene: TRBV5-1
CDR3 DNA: TGCGCCAGCAGTTTAATGGACTATTCCACAGATACGCAGTATTTT
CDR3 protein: CASSLMDYSTDTQYF

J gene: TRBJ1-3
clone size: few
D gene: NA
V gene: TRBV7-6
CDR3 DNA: TGTGCCAGCAGCCCGGGGGAATTAGGAAACACCATATATTTT
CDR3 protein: CASSPGELGNTIYF

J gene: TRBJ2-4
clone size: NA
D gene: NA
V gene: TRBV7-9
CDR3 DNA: TGTGCCAGCAGCCTTGGGGCCCCCAAAAACATTCAGTACTTC
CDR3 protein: CASSLGAPKNIQYF

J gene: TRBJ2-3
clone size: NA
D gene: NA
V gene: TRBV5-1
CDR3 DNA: TGCGCCAGCAGCTCCCTAGGGGAAGATACGCAGTATTTT
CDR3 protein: CASSSLGEDTQYF

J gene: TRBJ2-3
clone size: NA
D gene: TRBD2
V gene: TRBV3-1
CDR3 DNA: TGTGCCAGCAGCCCCATAGCGGGAAGGAGCACAGATACGCAGTATTTT
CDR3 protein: CASSPIAGRSTDTQYF

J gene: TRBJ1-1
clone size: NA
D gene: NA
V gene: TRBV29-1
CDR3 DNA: TGCAGCGTTGAATCGTGGGGGAGCACTGAAGCTTTCTTT
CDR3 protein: CSVESWGSTEAFF

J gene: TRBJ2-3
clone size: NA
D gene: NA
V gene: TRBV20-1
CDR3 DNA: TGCAGTGCTAGAGGGGCGGGCCATACGCAGTATTTT
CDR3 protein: CSARGAGHTQYF

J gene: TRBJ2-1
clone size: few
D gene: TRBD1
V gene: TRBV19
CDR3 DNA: TGTGCCAGCAGTCGGGCCCAGGGGGCCTACAATGAGCAGTTCTTC
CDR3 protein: CASSRAQGAYNEQFF

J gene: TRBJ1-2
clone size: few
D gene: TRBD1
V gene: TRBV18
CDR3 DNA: TGTGCCAGCTCACCGAACCGGGACAGGGGAGACTATGGCTACACCTTC
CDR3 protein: CASSPNRDRGDYGYTF

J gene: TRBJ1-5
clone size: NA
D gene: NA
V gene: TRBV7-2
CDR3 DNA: TGTGCCAGCAGCCGAGCTGGGCCATATAGCAATCAGCCCCAGCATTTT
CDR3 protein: CASSRAGPYSNQPQHF

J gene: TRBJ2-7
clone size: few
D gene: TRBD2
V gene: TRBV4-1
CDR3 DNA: TGCGCCAGCAGCCAAGTACACGGGGGGGCCTTCTACGAGCAGTACTTC
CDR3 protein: CASSQVHGGAFYEQYF

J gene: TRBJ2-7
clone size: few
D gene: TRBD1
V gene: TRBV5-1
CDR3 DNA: TGCGCCAGCAGCTTAAGGACAGGGTTCTACGAGCAGTACTTC
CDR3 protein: CASSLRTGFYEQYF

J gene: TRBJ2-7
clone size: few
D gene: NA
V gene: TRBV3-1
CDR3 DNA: TGTGCCAGCAGCCAAGTCGAGTTCGAGCAGTACTTC
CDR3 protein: CASSQVEFEQYF

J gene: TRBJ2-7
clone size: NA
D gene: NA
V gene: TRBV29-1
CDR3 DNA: TGCAGCGTCACGTGGATTGACAGCTCCTACGAGCAGTACTTC
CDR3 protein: CSVTWIDSSYEQYF

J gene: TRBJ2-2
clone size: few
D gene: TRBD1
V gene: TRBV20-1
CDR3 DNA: TGCAGTGCTAGGGTGACAGGGGGCGCCGGGGAGCTGTTTTTT
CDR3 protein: CSARVTGGAGELFF

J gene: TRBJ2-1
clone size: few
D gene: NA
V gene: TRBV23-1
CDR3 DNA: TGCGCCAGCAGTCAGAAAGGCGAGCAGTTCTTC
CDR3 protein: CASSQKGEQFF